A single sample is the source of the 23 T cell receptor beta chains below, sequenced in a study of cytotoxic CD8 clonotypes in ibrutinib-treated CLL. Method: immunoSEQ multiplex PCR; TCRdb's copy keeps in-frame clones and lacks some. The sample holds 150,000 to 200,000 clones, roughly 86% seen once. Material: PBMCs, obtained after 12 months of ibrutinib treatment. Every receptor here comes from a human donor with chronic lymphocytic leukemia.

This clone was seen more than once but under ten times. This rearrangement joins TRBV28 to TRBJ1-5; D is possibly TRBD1 (6 bases). Trimming took 5 bases from V and 5 from J, leaving 13 bases between them. Germline loops: CDR1 MDHEN, CDR2 SYDVKM. The CDR3 length is 14 residues. As DNA, the CDR3 is TGTGCCAGCAGTCCCGACAGGTCGTATCAGCCCCAGCATTTT. Its protein is CASSPDRSYQPQHF.

This clone appeared once. The CDR3 DNA reads as TGCGCCACCCGGACGGAAAACTATGGCTACACCTTC. This codes for CATRTENYGYTF. This chain links TRBV10-1 with TRBJ1-2; D uncertain. There are 12 residues in the CDR3. Germline CDR1 reads WNHNN; CDR2 reads SYGVQD (reference sequence). V lost 10 bases to trimming and J lost 2 bases, with 11 bases between them.

Regarding this clone: A much larger clone lies a single base off, so this may be a read error. This chain connects TRBV27 to TRBJ2-1; D possibly corresponds to TRBD2 (6 bases). Trimming took 6 bases from V and 0 from J, leaving 9 bases between them. This CDR3 contains 14 residues. The germline CDR1 and CDR2 sequences are MNHEY and SMNVEV (reference sequence). The chain's CDR3 is CASSGGISYNEQFF. CDR3 bases: TGTGCCAGCAGCGGGGGTATCTCCTACAATGAGCAGTTCTTC.

The CDR3 nucleotides are TGTGCCAGCAGAAGCGACGGCCCCCGAGGCTACACCTTC. Protein: CASRSDGPRGYTF. The rearrangement uses TRBV6-5 and TRBJ1-2, with unresolved D. CDR3 length: 13 residues. With 6 bases removed from V and 8 bases from J, the gap between germline ends came to 16 bases. Germline assignment: CDR1 MNHEY and CDR2 SVGAGI.

This chain connects TRBV6-5 to TRBJ2-3; possibly TRBD1 for D (5 bases). Trimming pared 5 bases from V and 0 bases from J, leaving 9 bases between. CDR3 length: 14 residues. Germline CDR1 is MNHEY and CDR2 is SVGAGI. CDR3 in DNA: TGTGCCAGCAGTCCTTGGGGCAGCACAGATACGCAGTATTTT. It translates to CASSPWGSTDTQYF.

DNA for the CDR3: TGTGCCAGCTCACCCAATCAGGGGGCAGGAGAGACCCAGTACTTC. Protein: CASSPNQGAGETQYF. This chain links TRBV18 with TRBJ2-5; 8 bases agree with TRBD1. The CDR3 totals 15 residues. V shed 3 bases, J shed 4 bases, and the junction held 7 bases outside the gene matches. CDR1 and CDR2 (germline): KGHSH, LQKENI.

There are a few counts of this clone. The CDR3 loop reads CASSLEDRYEQYF. The CDR3 coding sequence is TGTGCCAGCAGCTTAGAGGACCGCTACGAGCAGTACTTC. The rearrangement links TRBV7-2 to TRBJ2-7; unclear D gene. The V end lost 1 base, the J end lost 3 bases, and 7 bases lay between the germline ends. The length of the CDR3 is 13 residues. The germline gives CDR1 SGHTA, CDR2 FQGNSA.

The gene calls are TRBV4-1 and TRBJ1-2; the D gene is possibly TRBD1 (5 bases). Germline CDR1 MGHRA, CDR2 YSYEKL. The CDR3 covers 16 residues. The V end lost 5 bases, the J end lost 3 bases, and 19 bases lay between the germline ends. The CDR3 here is CASSKVTTRADYGYTF. CDR3 DNA sequence: TGCGCCAGCAGCAAAGTGACAACCAGGGCTGACTATGGCTACACCTTC.

This clone turned up a few times. The chain has TRBV6-6 and TRBJ1-2; D possibly corresponds to TRBD1 (5 bases). Trimming removed 6 bases at V and 8 bases at J, with 16 bases between. Germline CDR1 is MNHNY and CDR2 is SVGAGI (reference sequence). This CDR3 contains 13 residues. This chain's CDR3 is CASRTPAGDGYTF. As DNA, the CDR3 is TGTGCCAGCAGAACTCCTGCGGGGGACGGCTACACCTTC.

This clone was detected a few times. V usage is TRBV28 and J usage is TRBJ2-7; TRBD2 is a possible D gene (5 bases). The CDR3 is 11 residues long. Germline V CDR1 and CDR2: MDHEN, SYDVKM. V dropped 4 bases and J dropped 9 bases, with 10 bases sitting between them. The CDR3 sequence is CASSSEVGQYF. The CDR3, as DNA: TGTGCCAGCAGTTCGGAGGTGGGGCAGTACTTC.

This clone came up once. V usage is TRBV29-1 and J usage is TRBJ1-3; D not certain. Trimming pared 3 bases from V and 0 bases from J, leaving 6 bases between. This CDR3 spans 13 amino acids. Germline V CDR1 and CDR2: SQVTM, ANQGSEA. In DNA form, the CDR3 reads TGCAGCGTTGACGGTTCCTCTGGAAACACCATATATTTT. It translates to CSVDGSSGNTIYF.

This clone has just a few counts. V gene TRBV5-5 combines with J gene TRBJ1-4; 9 nucleotides match TRBD1. V was pared by 0 bases and J by 6 bases, with 3 bases of the junction left unmatched. The CDR3 sequence is 15 residues long. CDR1 and CDR2 from the germline V gene are SGHKS and YYEKEE (reference sequence). CDR3 residues: CASSLGDREYEKLFF. The CDR3 nucleotides read TGTGCCAGCAGCTTGGGGGACAGGGAATATGAAAAACTGTTTTTT.

The CDR3 protein is CASRPGTGVAGELFF. As DNA, the CDR3 is TGTGCCAGCAGGCCCGGAACAGGGGTTGCCGGGGAGCTGTTTTTT. The gene calls are TRBV6-5 and TRBJ2-2; 7 bases line up with TRBD1. V shed 6 bases, J shed 6 bases, and the junction held 10 bases outside the gene matches. In germline, CDR1 is MNHEY, CDR2 SVGAGI. The CDR3 is 15 residues long.

This chain connects TRBV11-3 to TRBJ2-1; D possibly matches TRBD1 or TRBD2 (6 bases each). This CDR3 has 15 amino acids. Per the germline V gene, CDR1 is SGHNT and CDR2 is YENEEA. V was shortened by 5 bases and J by 3 bases, with 14 bases between the two germline ends. CDR3 amino acids: CASSLGGRDYNEQFF. In DNA form, the CDR3 reads TGTGCCAGCAGCCTCGGGGGCAGGGACTACAATGAGCAGTTCTTC.

This chain joins TRBV7-2 and TRBJ1-5; 8 positions match TRBD1. Per germline, CDR1 SGHTA and CDR2 FQGNSA. The CDR3 consists of 17 residues. Germline trimming cut 5 bases from V and 0 bases from J; bases unmatched to any gene: 9. The CDR3 protein is CASSPYGQGDSNQPQHF. The DNA of the CDR3 is TGTGCCAGCAGCCCATACGGACAGGGTGATAGCAATCAGCCCCAGCATTTT.

This clone was seen only a few times. The rearrangement links TRBV4-2 to TRBJ2-4, with D tentatively TRBD2 (5 bases). Trimming stripped 3 bases from V and 7 bases from J, with 19 bases between. Germline V gene data show CDR1 as LGHNA and CDR2 as YNFKEQ. The CDR3 has 16 residues. The CDR3 region has the DNA TGTGCCAGCAGCCATTCAGGACTCAGCCGTAGGAACATTCAGTACTTC. Its translation: CASSHSGLSRRNIQYF.

The chain uses TRBV7-2 and TRBJ2-5; D not certain. The CDR3 contains 12 residues. Germline-derived CDR1 and CDR2 are SGHTA and FQGNSA. V dropped 2 bases and J dropped 3 bases, with 4 bases sitting between them. In nucleotides, the CDR3 is TGTGCCAGCAGCTTACTGGAAGAGACCCAGTACTTC. As protein: CASSLLEETQYF.

This chain joins TRBV5-5 and TRBJ1-1, with 8 bases matching TRBD1. Germline V lookup: CDR1 SGHKS, CDR2 YYEKEE (reference sequence). The CDR3 covers 15 residues. The ends lost 0 bases at V and 1 base at J; junction bases unmatched: 2. For the CDR3, the DNA is TGTGCCAGCAGCTTGGACAGGGGGTCGAACACTGAAGCTTTCTTT. It yields the protein CASSLDRGSNTEAFF.

The chain couples TRBV21-1 to TRBJ2-2; the table's TRBD1 call for D was not verified on the DNA. TRBV21-1 is described as a pseudogene. This CDR3 has 17 residues. For the CDR3, the DNA is TGTGCCAGCAGCAAATCATCGGTAGGGGGTCGGACCGGGGAGCTGTTTTTT. Its protein product is CASSKSSVGGRTGELFF.

The chain joins TRBV4-3 to TRBJ1-2, with a tentative D call TRBD1 (5 bases). Trimming took 4 bases from V and 3 from J, leaving 21 bases between them. Germline V gene lookup returns CDR1 LGHNA and CDR2 YSLEER. This CDR3 has 17 amino acids. CDR3 region: CASSPISPGTPHYGYTF. The DNA for the CDR3 is TGCGCCAGCAGCCCCATCTCTCCCGGGACCCCACACTATGGCTACACCTTC.

About this clone: Within the sample, other DNA sequences also encode this same CDR3. The genes are TRBV14 and TRBJ2-1; a possible D gene is TRBD2 (6 bases). The germline gives CDR1 SGHDN, CDR2 FVKESK. The CDR3 consists of 16 residues. Trimming left V 1 base short and J 0 bases short, with 10 bases between. The CDR3 nucleotides read TGTGCCAGCAGCCAAGGTGCGGGGAGCTCCTACAATGAGCAGTTCTTC. Its protein product is CASSQGAGSSYNEQFF.

The chain joins TRBV27 to TRBJ2-7; D possibly corresponds to TRBD2 (5 bases). Germline CDR1 MNHEY, CDR2 SMNVEV (reference sequence). This CDR3 comprises 14 residues. V gave up 8 bases and J gave up 4 bases, with 18 bases separating them. The chain's CDR3 is CASWRPGLGYEQYF. The CDR3 nucleotides are TGTGCCAGCTGGAGGCCAGGACTGGGGTACGAGCAGTACTTC.

This rearrangement joins TRBV6-1 to TRBJ1-2; TRBD1 matches at 8 bases. The CDR3 has 12 amino acids. Germline-derived CDR1 and CDR2 are MNHNS and SASEGT. V was pared by 7 bases and J by 8 bases, with 6 bases of the junction left unmatched. CDR3 sequence: CASTITGGGYTF. The CDR3 DNA sequence: TGTGCCAGCACCATCACAGGGGGAGGCTACACCTTC.